The 4 T cell receptor beta chains below all came from one sample that was sequenced in a study of CD8+CD57+ T cells in acquired aplastic anemia. The template for TCR beta VDJ and CDR3 sequence profiling was genomic DNA. In TCRdb, the reads were re-called with MiXCR into one record per CDR3 protein. In the table there are 150,000 to 200,000 distinct CDR3 sequences, around 66% of which are singletons. What was sequenced was sorted CD4+, CD8+, or CD8+CD57+ T cells (not recorded which) from PBMCs. The receptor set was obtained from a human donor with severe aplastic anemia or a healthy control (not recorded which).

This clonotype appeared many times. The chain links TRBV12-3 or TRBV12-4 to TRBJ2-7, with no clear D. V lost 1 base to trimming and J lost 0 bases, with 7 bases between them. The CDR3 sequence is 14 residues long. The CDR3 DNA reads as TGTGCCAGCAGTTTAGTTGGCAGCTCCTACGAGCAGTACTTC. Amino acids: CASSLVGSSYEQYF.

The chain joins TRBV10-3 to TRBJ1-2; no reliable D call. V shed 0 bases and J shed 8 bases, with 4 bases lying between them. This CDR3 comprises 11 residues. Germline CDR1 and CDR2: ENHRY and SYGVKD. Written as DNA, the CDR3 is TGTGCCATCAGTGAGTCCTTGGGCTACACCTTC. Translated: CAISESLGYTF.

This clonotype was seen a single time. The chain recombines TRBV5-1 with TRBJ1-2; D possibly corresponds to TRBD1 (6 bases). Germline values: CDR1 SGHRS, CDR2 YFSETQ. Trimming shortened V by 4 bases and J by 2 bases, and 21 bases separated the two germline ends. This CDR3 is built from 17 residues. The CDR3 protein is CASSDPNTGPTNYGYTF. DNA for the CDR3: TGCGCCAGCAGCGATCCAAATACAGGGCCCACCAACTATGGCTACACCTTC. Looking up the rest from reference TRBV5-1 and TRBJ1-2 gives the full variable domain: KAGVTQTPRYLIKTRGQQVTLSCSPISGHRSVSWYQQTPGQGLQFLFEYFSETQRNKGNFPGRFSGRQFSNSRSEMNVSTLELGDSALYLCASSDPNTGPTNYGYTFGSGTRLTVV.

The chain employs TRBV9 and TRBJ2-7, with 10 bases matching TRBD1. The V and J ends lost 4 bases and 3 bases, in that order; junction bases with no gene match: 10. Per the germline V gene, CDR1 is SGDLS and CDR2 is YYNGEE. CDR3 length: 16 amino acids. The CDR3 sequence: CASSFGTGQGNYEQYF. In DNA, the CDR3 is TGTGCCAGCAGCTTCGGAACGGGACAGGGGAACTACGAGCAGTACTTC.